These 7 T cell receptor beta chains share one sample of origin, sequenced in a study of T-cell memory formation after mild COVID-19. TCRdb re-derived calls from the 5' RACE reads in MiXCR, one entry per CDR3 protein. The sample includes roughly 300,000 distinct CDR3 sequences, 15% to 20% of them seen just once. Input material: PBMCs or a T cell subset sorted from them (not recorded which). These receptors were taken from a man aged 18-30 years who had mild COVID-19 (a few samples of this study predate the infection). Cell type and time point are not known.

This clonotype was counted at least ten times. The gene calls are TRBV5-1 and TRBJ2-2; unclear D gene. CDR3 size: 12 residues. Trimming took 0 bases from V and 11 from J, leaving 8 bases between them. Germline V CDR1 and CDR2: SGHRS, YFSETQ. The CDR3 sequence is CASSLGSGELFF. In DNA, the CDR3 is TGCGCCAGCAGCTTGGGGTCTGGAGAGCTGTTTTTT.

This clonotype has just a few counts. V is TRBV5-1 and J is TRBJ2-3; D is undetermined. The CDR3 totals 12 residues. Germline-derived CDR1 and CDR2 are SGHRS and YFSETQ. V lost 2 bases to trimming and J lost 6 bases, with 7 bases between them. CDR3 DNA: TGCGCCAGCAGCTTTAGGTCGGATACGCAGTATTTT. Amino acid sequence: CASSFRSDTQYF.

This clonotype was counted between two and nine times. The chain carries TRBV7-6 and TRBJ1-1; 7 bases align to TRBD1. The ends lost 4 bases at V and 1 base at J; junction bases unmatched: 3. CDR1 SGHVS and CDR2 FNYEAQ come from the germline V gene. This CDR3 spans 14 amino acids. This CDR3 reads CASSSGGTNTEAFF. The CDR3 DNA reads as TGTGCCAGCAGCTCAGGGGGTACGAACACTGAAGCTTTCTTT.

This clonotype was seen a few times. This chain connects TRBV11-2 to TRBJ2-2; 15 nucleotides line up with TRBD2. This CDR3 is 19 amino acids long. V gave up 1 base and J gave up 7 bases; unmatched junction bases: 10. CDR1 SGHAT and CDR2 FQNNGV come from the germline V gene. CDR3 DNA sequence: TGTGCCAGCAGCTTAGGCGGGACTAGCGGGGGGCCCTTAATCGGGGAGCTGTTTTTT. Translating gives CASSLGGTSGGPLIGELFF.

Only a few counts were recorded for this clonotype. The V and J genes are TRBV4-1 and TRBJ2-1; no clear D gene. This CDR3 region has 14 residues. The germline V and J ends were trimmed by 0 bases and 7 bases, with 10 bases remaining between them. Germline loops: CDR1 MGHRA, CDR2 YSYEKL. In nucleotides, the CDR3 is TGCGCCAGCAGCCAAGATAGTTTCGCGAATGAGCAGTTCTTC. The encoded protein is CASSQDSFANEQFF.

This clonotype was observed a few times. The CDR3 is CASSYGGEPQHF. The CDR3 DNA is TGTGCCAGCAGTTACGGCGGAGAGCCCCAGCATTTT. This sequence joins TRBV6-2 or TRBV6-3 and TRBJ1-5; D remains ambiguous. The CDR3 is made up of 12 amino acids. The germline V gene encodes CDR1 MNHEY and CDR2 SVGEGT. V lost 2 bases to trimming and J lost 8 bases, with 7 bases between them.

Only a few counts were recorded for this clonotype. This chain links TRBV7-7 with TRBJ2-1, with TRBD2 identical over 7 bases. CDR3 length equals 19 residues. The V gene's germline CDR1 is SSHAT and CDR2 FNYEAQ (reference sequence). Trimming took 5 bases from V and 0 from J; bases not matched to a gene: 16. The CDR3, as DNA: TGTGCCAGCAGCCCCGGCGGACGGGGGGTCTCCCGCTCCTACAATGAGCAGTTCTTC. Residues: CASSPGGRGVSRSYNEQFF.